This T cell receptor (beta chain) comes out of a study of tissue T cells after allogeneic stem cell transplantation. Study observations and caveats: Motif-based clustering found tissue-specific repertoire signatures shared across patients, though few clones were shared. Within patients, tissue anatomy strongly shaped TCR repertoire composition. Only a limited share of tissue TCRs appeared in blood or spleen.

The sample's time point: mouse harvest day 7 after allogeneic transplant. Mouse grafts combined 10^7 T-cell-depleted bone marrow cells with 10^6 splenic CD5+ T cells. TCRdb's table, derived via immunoSEQ multiplex PCR, lists solely in-frame clones and lacks some. The sample lists several thousand clones; over 45% were seen once. As regards this clone: Its antigen remains unknown. The listed genes are named as in mouse. The read halts 1 residue ahead of the CDR3 end, with the missing end drawn from the germline J gene.

This CDR3 comprises 14 residues. Germline V CDR1 and CDR2: FNHDT, SITEND (reference sequence). J lost 2 bases, V lost 5 bases, and 2 bases had no gene match. The J gene is TRBJ2-3, the V gene TRBV19, with 10 bases aligning to TRBD2. Material: spleen. The TCR sequence derives from a female BALB/c mouse given C57BL/6 T cells with graft-versus-host disease after an allogeneic hematopoietic cell transplant. This CDR3 reads CASSDWGVAETLYF. The covered CDR3 bases are TGTGCCAGCAGCGACTGGGGGGTTGCAGAAACGCTGTAT.